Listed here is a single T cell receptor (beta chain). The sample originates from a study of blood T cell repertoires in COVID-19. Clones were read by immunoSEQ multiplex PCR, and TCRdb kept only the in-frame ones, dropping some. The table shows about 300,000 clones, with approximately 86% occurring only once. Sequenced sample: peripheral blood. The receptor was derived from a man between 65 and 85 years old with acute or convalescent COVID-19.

CDR3 residues: CASSLADTRGTGELFF. The CDR3 DNA sequence: TGTGCCAGCAGCTTAGCGGACACCCGAGGAACCGGGGAGCTGTTTTTT. This chain connects TRBV7-2 to TRBJ2-2; D is perhaps TRBD1 (5 bases). The CDR3 runs to 16 residues. V was cut by 0 bases and J by 5 bases, with 13 bases left in between. Germline CDR1 SGHTA, CDR2 FQGNSA.